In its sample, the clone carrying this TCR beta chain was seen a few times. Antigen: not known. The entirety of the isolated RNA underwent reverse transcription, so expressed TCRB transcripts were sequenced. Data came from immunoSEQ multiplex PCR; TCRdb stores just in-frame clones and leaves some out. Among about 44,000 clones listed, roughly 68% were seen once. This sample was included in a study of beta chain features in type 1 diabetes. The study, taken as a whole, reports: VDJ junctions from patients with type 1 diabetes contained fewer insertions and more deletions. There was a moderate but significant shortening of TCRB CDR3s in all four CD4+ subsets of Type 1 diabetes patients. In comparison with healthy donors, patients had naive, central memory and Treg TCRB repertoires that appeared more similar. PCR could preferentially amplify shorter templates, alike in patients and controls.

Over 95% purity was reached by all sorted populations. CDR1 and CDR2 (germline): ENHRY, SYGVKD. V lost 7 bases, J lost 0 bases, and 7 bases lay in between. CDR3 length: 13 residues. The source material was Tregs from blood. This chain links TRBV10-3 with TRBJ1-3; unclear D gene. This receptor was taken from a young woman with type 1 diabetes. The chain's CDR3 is CAITSGSGNTIYF. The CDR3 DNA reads TGTGCCATCACATCCGGCTCTGGAAACACCATATATTTT.